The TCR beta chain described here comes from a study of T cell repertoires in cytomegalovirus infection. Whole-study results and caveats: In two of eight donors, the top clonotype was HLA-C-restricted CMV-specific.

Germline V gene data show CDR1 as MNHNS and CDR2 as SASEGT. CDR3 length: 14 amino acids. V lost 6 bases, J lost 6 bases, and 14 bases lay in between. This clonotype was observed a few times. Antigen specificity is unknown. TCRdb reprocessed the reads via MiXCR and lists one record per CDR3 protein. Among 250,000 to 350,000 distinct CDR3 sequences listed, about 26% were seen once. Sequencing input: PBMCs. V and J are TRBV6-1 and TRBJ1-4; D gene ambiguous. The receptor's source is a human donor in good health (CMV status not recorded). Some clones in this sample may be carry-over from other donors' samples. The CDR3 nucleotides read TGTGCCAGCAGCCCATTGCGTACTGATGAAAAACTGTTTTTT. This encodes CASSPLRTDEKLFF.